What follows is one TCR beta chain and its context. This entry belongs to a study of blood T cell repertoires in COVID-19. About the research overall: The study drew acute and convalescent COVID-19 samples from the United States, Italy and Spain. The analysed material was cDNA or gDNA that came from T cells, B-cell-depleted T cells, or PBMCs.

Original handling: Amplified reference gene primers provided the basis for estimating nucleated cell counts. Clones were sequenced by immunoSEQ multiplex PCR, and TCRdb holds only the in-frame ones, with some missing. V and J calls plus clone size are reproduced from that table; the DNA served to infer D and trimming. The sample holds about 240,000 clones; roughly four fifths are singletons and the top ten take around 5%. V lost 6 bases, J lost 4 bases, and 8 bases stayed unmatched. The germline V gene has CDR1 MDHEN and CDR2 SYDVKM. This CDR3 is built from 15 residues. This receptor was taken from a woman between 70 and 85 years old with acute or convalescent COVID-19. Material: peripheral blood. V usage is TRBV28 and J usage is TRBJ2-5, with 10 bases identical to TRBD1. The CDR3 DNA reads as TGTGCCAGCAGGACACGGACAGGGGGACTAGAGACCCAGTACTTC. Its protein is CASRTRTGGLETQYF.